Listed here is a single T cell receptor beta chain. Its cognate antigen is unknown. The sample originates from a study of shared clonotypes between healthy human individuals. Authors' processing steps: ImmunoSEQ only sent back junction sequences with no quality scores, so filtering was done differently. TCRdb's table, derived via immunoSEQ multiplex PCR, lists solely in-frame clones and lacks some. V, J and clone size derive from that table, while D and trimming were established from the DNA sequence. Here the sample spans over a million clones, 75% to 85% being singletons. Study conclusions and caveats: Represented diversity (both genetic and exposure-history) was limited by the small number of donors. Generation probabilities were higher for clonotypes shared across all four sorted-subset donors than for unshared ones.

Between the trimmed V and J ends, which lost 5 bases and 3 bases, there was a span of 14 bases. Germline CDR1 and CDR2: MNHNY and SVGAGI (reference sequence). CDR3 length: 14 amino acids. This receptor was taken from a man aged 18 to 30 in good health. Some clones in this sample may be carry-over from other donors' samples. Sequenced: memory CD4+ T cells from PBMCs. Indicated subset: CD45RA-negative fraction. The V call is TRBV6-6, the J call TRBJ2-7; D might be TRBD2 (6 bases). CDR3 bases: TGTGCCAGCAGTAGCTCCTGGACTATCTACGAGCAGTACTTC. Residues: CASSSSWTIYEQYF.